Presented here are 10 T cell receptor beta chains from one specimen sequenced in a study of blood T cell repertoires in COVID-19. Repertoires were generated with immunoSEQ multiplex PCR, while TCRdb's copy carries only in-frame clones and drops some. Of 300,000 to 350,000 clones listed, nearly 90% are singletons. Sequencing was performed on PBMCs or T cells enriched from blood (not recorded which). Source of these receptors: a woman between 18 and 29 years old with acute COVID-19.

The J gene is TRBJ2-2, the V gene TRBV7-3; TRBD2 matches 7 bases. This CDR3 is 16 amino acids long. With V trimmed by 0 bases and J by 6 bases, 7 bases remained unmatched. The germline CDR1 and CDR2 sequences are SGHTA and FQGTGA. In DNA form, the CDR3 reads TGTGCCAGCAGCTTAACCCCAACAGCGGGATCCGGGGAGCTGTTTTTT. As protein: CASSLTPTAGSGELFF.

V gene TRBV9 combines with J gene TRBJ1-1; D is uncertain. The CDR3 contains 17 residues. The ends were cut back, 0 bases at V and 3 bases at J, with 18 bases in the middle. Looked up from germline, CDR1 is SGDLS and CDR2 is YYNGEE. CDR3 nucleotide sequence: TGTGCCAGCAGCGTAGCTACGAACATACAGCAGCACACTGAAGCTTTCTTT. Its protein product is CASSVATNIQQHTEAFF.

The V call is TRBV5-1, the J call TRBJ1-3, with 8 bases identical to TRBD1. V gave up 5 bases and J gave up 4 bases; unmatched junction bases: 5. This CDR3 has 14 residues. Germline CDR1 SGHRS, CDR2 YFSETQ. The CDR3 region is CASSSGQVGNTIYF. The CDR3 nucleotides read TGCGCCAGCAGTTCGGGACAGGTCGGAAACACCATATATTTT.

This chain uses TRBV7-9 with TRBJ2-7; tentative D call: TRBD2 (6 bases). The CDR3 length is 12 residues. Germline CDR1 is SEHNR and CDR2 is FQNEAQ (reference sequence). Trimming shortened V by 6 bases and J by 5 bases, and 11 bases separated the two germline ends. CDR3 DNA sequence: TGTGCCAGCAGGGCGGGGCTTAACGAGCAGTACTTC. Its translation is CASRAGLNEQYF.

V usage is TRBV9 and J usage is TRBJ2-7; TRBD1 is a possible D gene (5 bases). CDR1 SGDLS and CDR2 YYNGEE come from the germline V gene. The CDR3 has 15 amino acids. V shed 4 bases and J shed 0 bases, with 14 bases lying between them. The DNA of the CDR3 is TGTGCCAGCAGCCGCCGTCCAGGGCGCTCCTACGAGCAGTACTTC. Residues: CASSRRPGRSYEQYF.

This sequence joins TRBV25-1 and TRBJ2-3; 9 nucleotides match TRBD1. CDR1 and CDR2 (germline): MGHDK, SYGVNS. This CDR3 contains 14 residues. V was pared by 6 bases and J by 8 bases, with 9 bases of the junction left unmatched. The CDR3 region is CASRKGGQGLTQYF. The CDR3 DNA sequence: TGTGCCAGCAGGAAAGGGGGACAGGGCCTTACGCAGTATTTT.

V and J are TRBV19 and TRBJ1-6; D gene uncertain. The CDR3 is made up of 12 amino acids. Germline CDR1 reads LNHDA; CDR2 reads SQIVND (reference sequence). Trimming took 10 bases from V and 8 from J, leaving 12 bases between them. The CDR3 protein is CATSGGDSPLHF. In DNA, the CDR3 is TGTGCCACGTCGGGTGGAGATTCACCCCTCCACTTT.

The gene calls are TRBV28 and TRBJ1-6, with D perhaps matching TRBD1 (5 bases). The germline V gene encodes CDR1 MDHEN and CDR2 SYDVKM. The ends were cut back, 2 bases at V and 11 bases at J, with 13 bases in the middle. The CDR3 length is 14 residues. DNA of the CDR3: TGTGCCAGCAGTTTAGGGGGGTTGAGAACACCCCTCCACTTT. It encodes CASSLGGLRTPLHF.

This sequence joins TRBV28 and TRBJ1-1, with D possibly matching TRBD1 (6 bases). V lost 8 bases and J 3 bases, leaving 19 bases between the germline ends. The CDR3 has 15 amino acids. CDR1 and CDR2 from the germline V gene are MDHEN and SYDVKM. This CDR3 is CASSPWGQRDTEAFF. The CDR3 coding sequence is TGTGCCAGCTCCCCGTGGGGGCAGAGGGACACTGAAGCTTTCTTT.

There are a few counts of this clone. The chain joins TRBV19 to TRBJ2-1; D possibly corresponds to TRBD2 (6 bases). Trimming pared 5 bases from V and 6 bases from J, leaving 17 bases between. CDR3 size: 15 residues. Germline-derived CDR1 and CDR2 are LNHDA and SQIVND (reference sequence). The CDR3 loop is CASSLFAGPLNEQFF. CDR3 coding DNA: TGTGCCAGTAGTCTTTTTGCGGGACCCCTCAATGAGCAGTTCTTC.